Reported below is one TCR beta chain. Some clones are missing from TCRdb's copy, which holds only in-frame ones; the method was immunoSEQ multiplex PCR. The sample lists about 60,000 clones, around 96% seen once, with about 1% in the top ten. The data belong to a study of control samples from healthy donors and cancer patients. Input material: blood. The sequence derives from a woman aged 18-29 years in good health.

The CDR3 sequence is CASSPLMGGDNEKLFF. As DNA, the CDR3 is TGTGCCAGCTCACCACTCATGGGAGGGGATAATGAAAAACTGTTTTTT. This rearrangement joins TRBV18 to TRBJ1-4; D may be TRBD1 (5 bases). V lost 1 base and J 4 bases, leaving 13 bases between the germline ends. The CDR3 contains 16 residues. Germline CDR1 reads KGHSH; CDR2 reads LQKENI.